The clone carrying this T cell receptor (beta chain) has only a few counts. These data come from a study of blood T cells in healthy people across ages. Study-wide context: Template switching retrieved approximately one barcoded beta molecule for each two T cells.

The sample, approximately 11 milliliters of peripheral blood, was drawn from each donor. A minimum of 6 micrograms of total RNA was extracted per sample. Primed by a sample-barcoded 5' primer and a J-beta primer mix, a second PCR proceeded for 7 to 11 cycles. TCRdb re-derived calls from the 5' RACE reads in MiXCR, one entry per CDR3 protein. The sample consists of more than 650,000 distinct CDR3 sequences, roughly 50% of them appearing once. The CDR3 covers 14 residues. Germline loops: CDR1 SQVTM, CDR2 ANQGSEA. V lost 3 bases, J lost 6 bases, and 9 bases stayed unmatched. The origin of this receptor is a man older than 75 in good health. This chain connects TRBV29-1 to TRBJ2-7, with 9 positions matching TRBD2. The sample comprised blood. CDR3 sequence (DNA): TGCAGCGTTGATTTTAGCGGGAGTGGGGTCGAGCAGTACTTC. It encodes CSVDFSGSGVEQYF.